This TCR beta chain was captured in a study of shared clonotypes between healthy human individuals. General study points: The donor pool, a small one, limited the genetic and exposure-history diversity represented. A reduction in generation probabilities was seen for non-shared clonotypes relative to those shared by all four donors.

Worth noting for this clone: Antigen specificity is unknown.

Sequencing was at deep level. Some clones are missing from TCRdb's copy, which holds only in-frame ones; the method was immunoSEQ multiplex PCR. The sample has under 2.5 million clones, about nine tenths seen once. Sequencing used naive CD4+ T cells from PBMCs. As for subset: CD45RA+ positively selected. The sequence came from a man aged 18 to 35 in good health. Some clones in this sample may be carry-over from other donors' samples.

CDR3 amino acids: CASSQGALGYGYTF. CDR3 nucleotide sequence: TGTGCCAGCAGCCAGGGGGCTTTGGGGTATGGCTACACCTTC. The rearrangement links TRBV28 to TRBJ1-2; 8 bases align to TRBD1. Per germline, CDR1 MDHEN and CDR2 SYDVKM. Germline trimming cut 6 bases from V and 5 bases from J; bases unmatched to any gene: 8. The CDR3 sequence is 14 residues long.